The present T cell receptor (beta chain) was sequenced within a study of T-cell memory formation after mild COVID-19. Study at large: The two donors had largely donor-specific TCR clusters.

With V trimmed by 8 bases and J by 6 bases, 10 bases remained unmatched. The germline gives CDR1 MNHEY, CDR2 SVGAGI. This CDR3 has 15 amino acids. This clonotype was found many times. After 5'RACE with constant-segment primers, TCR alpha and TCR beta cDNA libraries carrying sample barcodes and UMIs were obtained. TCRdb reanalysed the 5' RACE reads using MiXCR and keeps one entry per CDR3 protein. This sample has 200,000 or so distinct CDR3 sequences, with approximately 16% found just once. The sample comprised PBMCs or a T cell subset sorted from them (not recorded which). The TCR sequence derives from an adult woman who had mild COVID-19 (a few samples of this study predate the infection). Cell type and time point are not known. The chain is built from TRBV6-5 and TRBJ2-1, with 10 bases fitting TRBD1. The CDR3 reads CASPLGTGDTNEQFF. CDR3 nucleotides: TGTGCCAGCCCCCTTGGGACAGGGGATACCAATGAGCAGTTCTTC.